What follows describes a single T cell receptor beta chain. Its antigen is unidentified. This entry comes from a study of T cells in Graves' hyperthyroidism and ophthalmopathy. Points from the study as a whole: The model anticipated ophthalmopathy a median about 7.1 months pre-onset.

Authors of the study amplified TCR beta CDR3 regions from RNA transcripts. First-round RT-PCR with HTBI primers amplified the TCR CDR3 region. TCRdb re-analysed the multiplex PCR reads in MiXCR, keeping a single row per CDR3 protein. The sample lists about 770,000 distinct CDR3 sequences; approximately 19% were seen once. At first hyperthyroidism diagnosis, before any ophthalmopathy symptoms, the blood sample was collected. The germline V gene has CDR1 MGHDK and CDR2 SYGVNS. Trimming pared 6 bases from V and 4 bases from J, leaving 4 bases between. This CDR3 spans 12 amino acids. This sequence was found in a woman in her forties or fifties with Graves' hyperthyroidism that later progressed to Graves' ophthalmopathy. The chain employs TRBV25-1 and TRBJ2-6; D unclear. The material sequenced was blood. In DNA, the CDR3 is TGTGCCAGCAGCGAGGGGGCCAACGTCCTGACTTTC. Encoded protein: CASSEGANVLTF.